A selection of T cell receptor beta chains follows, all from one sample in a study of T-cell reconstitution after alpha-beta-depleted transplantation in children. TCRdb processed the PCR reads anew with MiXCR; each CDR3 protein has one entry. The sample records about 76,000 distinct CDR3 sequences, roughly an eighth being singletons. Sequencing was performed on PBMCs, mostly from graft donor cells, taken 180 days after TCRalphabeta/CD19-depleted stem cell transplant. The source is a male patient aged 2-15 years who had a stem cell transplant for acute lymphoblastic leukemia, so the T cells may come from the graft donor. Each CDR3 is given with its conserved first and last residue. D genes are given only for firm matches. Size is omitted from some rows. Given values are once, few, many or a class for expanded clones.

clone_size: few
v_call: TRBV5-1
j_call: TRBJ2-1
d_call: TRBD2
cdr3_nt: TGCGCCAGCCAACTAGCGGGGAACAATGAGCAGTTCTTC
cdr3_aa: CASQLAGNNEQFF

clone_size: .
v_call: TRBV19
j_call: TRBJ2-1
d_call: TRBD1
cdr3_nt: TGTGCCAGTAGTAAGGGCCGAGGGGGCAGGGGGCACTACAATGAGCAGTTCTTC
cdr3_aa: CASSKGRGGRGHYNEQFF

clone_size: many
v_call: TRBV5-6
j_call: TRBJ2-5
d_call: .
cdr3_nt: TGTGCCAGCAGCCCCCCCAGGGGTTTCCAAGAGACCCAGTACTTC
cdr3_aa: CASSPPRGFQETQYF

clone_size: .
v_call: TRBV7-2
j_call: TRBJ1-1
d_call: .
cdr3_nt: TGTACCAGCAGCGTAGGGGTAGGGAACACTGAAGCTTTCTTT
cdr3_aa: CTSSVGVGNTEAFF

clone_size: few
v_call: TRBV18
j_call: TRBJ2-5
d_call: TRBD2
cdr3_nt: TGTGCCAGCTCACCACGCAGCGGGAGAGGAGAGACCCAGTACTTC
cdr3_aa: CASSPRSGRGETQYF

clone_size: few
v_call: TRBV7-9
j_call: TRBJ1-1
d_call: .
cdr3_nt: TGTGCCAGCAGCCCGACAGGTTACACTGAAGCTTTCTTT
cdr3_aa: CASSPTGYTEAFF

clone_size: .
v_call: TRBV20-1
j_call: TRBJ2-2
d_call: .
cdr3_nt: TGCAGTGCTAGAGATCACTCGTGGGAGCTGTTTTTT
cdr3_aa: CSARDHSWELFF

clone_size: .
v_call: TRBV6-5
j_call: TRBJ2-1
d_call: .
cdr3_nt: TGTGCCAGCAGTAAAAGCGGGAATGAGCAGTTCTTC
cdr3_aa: CASSKSGNEQFF

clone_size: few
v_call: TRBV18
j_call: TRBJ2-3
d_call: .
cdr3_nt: TGTGCCAGCTCACCAACCAGCACAGATACGCAGTATTTT
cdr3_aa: CASSPTSTDTQYF

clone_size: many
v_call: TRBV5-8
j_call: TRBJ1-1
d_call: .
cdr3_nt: TGTGCCAGCAGCTTCAGCGACAGAACCTACATGAACACTGAAGCTTTCTTT
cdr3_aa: CASSFSDRTYMNTEAFF

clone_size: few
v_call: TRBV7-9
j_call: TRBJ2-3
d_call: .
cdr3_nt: TGTGCCAGCAGCTTAGGCGTCGGGCAGCCACGCACAGATACGCAGTATTTT
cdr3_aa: CASSLGVGQPRTDTQYF

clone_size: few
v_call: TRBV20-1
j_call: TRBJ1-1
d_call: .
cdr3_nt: TGCAGTGCTAGAGAGAGGGGTAGGACTGAAGCTTTCTTT
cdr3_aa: CSARERGRTEAFF

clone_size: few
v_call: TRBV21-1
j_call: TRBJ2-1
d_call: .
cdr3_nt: TGTGCCAGCAGCAAAGCTGGAGGGCCTAGCTCCTACAATGAGCAGTTCTTC
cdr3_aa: CASSKAGGPSSYNEQFF

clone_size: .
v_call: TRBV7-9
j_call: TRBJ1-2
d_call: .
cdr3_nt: TGTGCCAGCAGCTTGAACGGGCGCGATGGCTACACCTTC
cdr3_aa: CASSLNGRDGYTF

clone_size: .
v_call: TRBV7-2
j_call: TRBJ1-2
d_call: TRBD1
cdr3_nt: TGTGCCGGCAGCTTAGGGGACAGGGCTTATGGCTACACCTTC
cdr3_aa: CAGSLGDRAYGYTF

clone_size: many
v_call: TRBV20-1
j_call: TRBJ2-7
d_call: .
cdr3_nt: TGCAGTGCTAGGGGCACGGTCTACGAGCAGTACTTC
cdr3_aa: CSARGTVYEQYF

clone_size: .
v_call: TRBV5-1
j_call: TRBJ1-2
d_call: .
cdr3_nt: TGCGCCAGCAGCTTGGGGGTTCCAGCTAACTATGGCTACACCTTC
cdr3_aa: CASSLGVPANYGYTF

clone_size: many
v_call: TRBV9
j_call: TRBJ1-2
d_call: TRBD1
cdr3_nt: TGTGCCAGCAGCCCCGGACAGGGAAAGACCGGCTACACCTTC
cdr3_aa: CASSPGQGKTGYTF

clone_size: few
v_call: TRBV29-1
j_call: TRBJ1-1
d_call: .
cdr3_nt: TGCAGCGTTGGTCGTCGTTACATGAACACTGAAGCTTTCTTT
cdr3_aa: CSVGRRYMNTEAFF

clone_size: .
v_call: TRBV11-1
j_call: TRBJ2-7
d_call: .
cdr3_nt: TGTGCCAGCAGCCCTGGGACTCCCTTCTACGAGCAGTACTTC
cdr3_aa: CASSPGTPFYEQYF

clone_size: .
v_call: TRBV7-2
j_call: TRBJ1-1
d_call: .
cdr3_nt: TGTGCCAGCAGCTTAGGCCCAGGGTCTTCGGAAGCTTTCTTT
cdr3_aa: CASSLGPGSSEAFF

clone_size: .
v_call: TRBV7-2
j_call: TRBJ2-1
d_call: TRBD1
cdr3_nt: TGTGCCAGCAGCTTAGCGCCACAGGGGGCCTACAATGAGCAGTTCTTC
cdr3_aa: CASSLAPQGAYNEQFF

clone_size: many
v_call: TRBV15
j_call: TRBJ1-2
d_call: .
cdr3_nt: TGTGCCACCAGCAGAGATATGGTGGACAGCTATGGCTACACCTTC
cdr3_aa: CATSRDMVDSYGYTF

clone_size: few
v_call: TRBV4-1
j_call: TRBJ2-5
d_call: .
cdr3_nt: TGCGCCAGCAGCCCCTGGACACTCCAAGAGACCCAGTACTTC
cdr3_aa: CASSPWTLQETQYF

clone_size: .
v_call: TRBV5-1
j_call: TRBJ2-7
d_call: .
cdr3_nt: TGCGCCAGCAGCTTGGTTGGAAGGGAGCAGTACTTC
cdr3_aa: CASSLVGREQYF

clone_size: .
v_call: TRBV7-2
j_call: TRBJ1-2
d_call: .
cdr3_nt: TGTGCCAGCAGCTTGAAGGGACCCGTCTATGGCTACACCTTC
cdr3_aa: CASSLKGPVYGYTF

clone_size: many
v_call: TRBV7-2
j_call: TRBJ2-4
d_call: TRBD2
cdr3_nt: TGTGCCAGCAGCCAGGTGGGGGGGTACATTCAGTACTTC
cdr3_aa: CASSQVGGYIQYF

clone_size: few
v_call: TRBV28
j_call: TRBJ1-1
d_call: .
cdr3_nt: TGTGCCAGCAGTTTATCCGAGGAGGCTTTCTTT
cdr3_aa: CASSLSEEAFF

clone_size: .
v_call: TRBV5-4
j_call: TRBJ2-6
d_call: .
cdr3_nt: TGTGCCAGCAGCTTTCCGATCCCTGGGGCCAACGTCCTGACTTTC
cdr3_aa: CASSFPIPGANVLTF

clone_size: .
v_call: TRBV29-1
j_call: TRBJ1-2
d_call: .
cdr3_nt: TGCAGCGTTACGGGGAGGGGCTACACCTTC
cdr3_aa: CSVTGRGYTF

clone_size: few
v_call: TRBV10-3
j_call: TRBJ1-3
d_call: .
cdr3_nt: TGTGCCATCAGTGAGGGACACGGAAACACCATATATTTT
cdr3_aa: CAISEGHGNTIYF

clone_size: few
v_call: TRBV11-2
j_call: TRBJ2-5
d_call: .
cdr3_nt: TGTGCCAGCAGCTTAGCCAGGCAGGGTGCAGAGACCCAGTACTTC
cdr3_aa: CASSLARQGAETQYF

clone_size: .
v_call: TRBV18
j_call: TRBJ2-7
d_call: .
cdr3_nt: TGTGCCAGCTCACCACCGGGCCTCTACGAGCAGTACTTC
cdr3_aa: CASSPPGLYEQYF

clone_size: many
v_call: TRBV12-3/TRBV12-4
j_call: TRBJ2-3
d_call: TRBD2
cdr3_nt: TGTGCCAGCAGTTTAGCCGGGACTAGTTACACAGATACGCAGTATTTT
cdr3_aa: CASSLAGTSYTDTQYF

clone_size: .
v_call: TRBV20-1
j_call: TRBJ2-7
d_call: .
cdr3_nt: TGCAGTGCTAGAGATGACGGGAGAGGGTACGAGCAGTACTTC
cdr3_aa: CSARDDGRGYEQYF

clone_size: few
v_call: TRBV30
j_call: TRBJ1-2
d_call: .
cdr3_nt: TGTGCCTGGAGTGTACCTAGCTATGGCTACACCTTC
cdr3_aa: CAWSVPSYGYTF